One TCR beta chain is described in this entry. Antigen specificity is unknown. It was with a sample-barcoded 5' primer and a J-beta primer mix that a second PCR of about 7 to 12 cycles was run. Using its own MiXCR run on the 5' RACE reads, TCRdb lists one record per CDR3 protein. The sample shows roughly 2 million distinct CDR3 sequences, about 50% of them seen only once. This entry belongs to a study of blood T cells in healthy people across ages. Looking at the study overall: Researchers report that template switching captured about one barcoded beta molecule per two T cells.

Study results and caveats: With donor CMV status unknown, expanded clonotype changes were possibly confounded. Roughly linear age-related decline in beta diversity appeared, significant by age about 40. The study found more naive CD4+ cells and higher diversity in long-lived than aged donors.

The trim removed 3 bases at V and 0 bases at J, leaving 5 bases unmatched. The CDR3 has 16 amino acids. CDR1 is LGHNA, CDR2 YSLEER, per germline. The gene calls are TRBV4-3 and TRBJ2-1; 7 bases agree with TRBD2. This TCR was sampled from a woman between 40 and 55 years old in good health. The specimen sequenced was blood. The CDR3 region has the DNA TGCGCCAGCAGCCATCCAACGGGGGGCTCCTACAATGAGCAGTTCTTC. This encodes CASSHPTGGSYNEQFF.